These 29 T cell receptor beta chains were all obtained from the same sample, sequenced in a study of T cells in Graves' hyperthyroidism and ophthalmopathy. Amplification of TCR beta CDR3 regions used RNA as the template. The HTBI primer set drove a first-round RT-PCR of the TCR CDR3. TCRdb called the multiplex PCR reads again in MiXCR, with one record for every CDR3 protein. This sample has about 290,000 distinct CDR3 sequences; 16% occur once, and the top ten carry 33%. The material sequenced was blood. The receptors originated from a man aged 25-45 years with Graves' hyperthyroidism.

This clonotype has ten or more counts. DNA for the CDR3: TGTGCCAGCAGCAGCTGGACAGGGAGGAGTGAGAACGAGCAGTACTTC. Translated: CASSSWTGRSENEQYF. The chain joins TRBV12-3 or TRBV12-4 to TRBJ2-7, with TRBD1 matching over 8 bases. J gave up 5 bases and V 6 bases, and 15 bases lay outside the gene matches. CDR3 length equals 16 residues.

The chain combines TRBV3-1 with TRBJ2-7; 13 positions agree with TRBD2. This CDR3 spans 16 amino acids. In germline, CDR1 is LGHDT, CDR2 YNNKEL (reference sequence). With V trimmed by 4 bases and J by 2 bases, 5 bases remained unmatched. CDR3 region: CASSPGTSGTPYEQYF. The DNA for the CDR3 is TGTGCCAGCAGCCCCGGGACTAGCGGGACCCCCTACGAGCAGTACTTC.

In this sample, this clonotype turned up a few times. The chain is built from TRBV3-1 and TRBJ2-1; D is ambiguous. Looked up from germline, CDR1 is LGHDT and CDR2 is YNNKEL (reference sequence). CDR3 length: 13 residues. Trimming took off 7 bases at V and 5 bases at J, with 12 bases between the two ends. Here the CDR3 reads CASKTWQNNEQFF. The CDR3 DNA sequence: TGTGCCAGCAAGACCTGGCAGAACAATGAGCAGTTCTTC.

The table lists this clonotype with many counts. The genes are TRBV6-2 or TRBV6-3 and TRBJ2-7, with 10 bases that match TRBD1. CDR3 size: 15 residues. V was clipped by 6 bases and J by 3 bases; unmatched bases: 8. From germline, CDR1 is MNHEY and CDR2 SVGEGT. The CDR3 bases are TGTGCCAGCAGACACCCGGGACAGGGGCTCTACGAGCAGTACTTC. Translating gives CASRHPGQGLYEQYF.

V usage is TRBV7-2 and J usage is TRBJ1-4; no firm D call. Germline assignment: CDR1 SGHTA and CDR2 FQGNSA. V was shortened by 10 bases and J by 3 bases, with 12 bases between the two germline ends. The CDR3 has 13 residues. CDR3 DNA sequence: TGTGCCACCAACGACGGAGCTAATGAAAAACTGTTTTTT. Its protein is CATNDGANEKLFF.

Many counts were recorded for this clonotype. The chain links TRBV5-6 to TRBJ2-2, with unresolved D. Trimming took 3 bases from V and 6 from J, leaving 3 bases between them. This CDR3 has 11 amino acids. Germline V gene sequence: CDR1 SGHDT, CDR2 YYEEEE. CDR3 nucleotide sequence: TGTGCCAGCAGCTGGGCCGGGGAGCTGTTTTTT. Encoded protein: CASSWAGELFF.

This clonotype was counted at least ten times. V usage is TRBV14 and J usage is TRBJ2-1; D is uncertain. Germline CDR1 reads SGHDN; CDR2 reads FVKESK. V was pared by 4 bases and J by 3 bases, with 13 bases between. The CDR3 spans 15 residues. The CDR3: CASSRRRGGYNEQFF. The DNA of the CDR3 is TGTGCCAGCAGCCGTCGTCGTGGCGGCTACAATGAGCAGTTCTTC.

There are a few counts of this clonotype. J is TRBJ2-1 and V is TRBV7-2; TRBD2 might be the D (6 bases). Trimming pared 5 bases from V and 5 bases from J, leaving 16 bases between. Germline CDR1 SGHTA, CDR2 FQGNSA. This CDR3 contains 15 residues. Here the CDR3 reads CASSQRVGADNEQFF. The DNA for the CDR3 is TGTGCCAGCAGCCAGCGGGTAGGGGCCGACAATGAGCAGTTCTTC.

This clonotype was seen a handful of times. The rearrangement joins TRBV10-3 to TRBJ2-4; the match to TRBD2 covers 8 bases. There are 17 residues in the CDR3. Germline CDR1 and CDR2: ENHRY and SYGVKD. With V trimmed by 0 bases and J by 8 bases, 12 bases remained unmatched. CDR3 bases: TGTGCCATCAGTGAGTCGTTATTTGTAGCGGGAAGGCACATTCAGTACTTC. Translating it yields CAISESLFVAGRHIQYF.

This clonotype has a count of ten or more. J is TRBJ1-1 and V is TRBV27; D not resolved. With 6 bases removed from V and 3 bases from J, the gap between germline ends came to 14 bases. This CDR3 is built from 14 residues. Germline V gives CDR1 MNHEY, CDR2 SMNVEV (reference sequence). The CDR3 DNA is TGTGCCAGCAGCCCCGTCGTAGTGGACACTGAAGCTTTCTTT. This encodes CASSPVVVDTEAFF.

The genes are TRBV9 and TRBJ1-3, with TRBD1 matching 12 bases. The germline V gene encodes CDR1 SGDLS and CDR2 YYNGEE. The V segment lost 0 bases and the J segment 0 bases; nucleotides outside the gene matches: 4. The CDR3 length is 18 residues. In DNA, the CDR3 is TGTGCCAGCAGCGTAGCTGGGACAGGGGGCTCCTCTGGAAACACCATATATTTT. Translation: CASSVAGTGGSSGNTIYF.

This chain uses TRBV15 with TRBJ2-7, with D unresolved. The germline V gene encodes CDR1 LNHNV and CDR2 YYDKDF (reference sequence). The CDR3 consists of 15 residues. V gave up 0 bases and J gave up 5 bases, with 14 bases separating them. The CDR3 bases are TGTGCCACCAGCAGAGATTATTCGCAAATCCACGAGCAGTACTTC. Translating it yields CATSRDYSQIHEQYF.

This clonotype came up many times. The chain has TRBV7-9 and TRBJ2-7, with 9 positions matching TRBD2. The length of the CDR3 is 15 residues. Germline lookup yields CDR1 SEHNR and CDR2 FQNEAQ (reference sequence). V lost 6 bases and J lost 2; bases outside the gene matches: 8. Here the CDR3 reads CASSPPSGRPYEQYF. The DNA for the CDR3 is TGTGCCAGCAGTCCGCCAAGCGGGAGGCCCTACGAGCAGTACTTC.

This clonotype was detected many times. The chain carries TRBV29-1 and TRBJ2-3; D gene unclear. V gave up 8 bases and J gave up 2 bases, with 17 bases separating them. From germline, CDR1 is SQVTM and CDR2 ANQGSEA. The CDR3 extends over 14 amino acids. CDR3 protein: CSSSVSLSTDTQYF. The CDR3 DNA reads TGCAGCTCCAGTGTGTCACTCTCCACAGATACGCAGTATTTT.

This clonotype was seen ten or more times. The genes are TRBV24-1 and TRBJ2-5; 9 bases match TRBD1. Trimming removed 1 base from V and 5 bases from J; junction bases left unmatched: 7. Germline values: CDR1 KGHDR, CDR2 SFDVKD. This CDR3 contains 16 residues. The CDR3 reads CATSDFTDRGGETQYF. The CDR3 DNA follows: TGTGCCACCAGTGATTTTACGGACAGGGGAGGGGAGACCCAGTACTTC.

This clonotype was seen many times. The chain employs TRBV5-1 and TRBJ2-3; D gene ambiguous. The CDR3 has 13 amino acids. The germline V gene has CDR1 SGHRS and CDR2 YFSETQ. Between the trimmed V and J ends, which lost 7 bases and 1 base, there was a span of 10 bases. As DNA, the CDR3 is TGCGCCAGCGATCTGACCGGCACAGATACGCAGTATTTT. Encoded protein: CASDLTGTDTQYF.

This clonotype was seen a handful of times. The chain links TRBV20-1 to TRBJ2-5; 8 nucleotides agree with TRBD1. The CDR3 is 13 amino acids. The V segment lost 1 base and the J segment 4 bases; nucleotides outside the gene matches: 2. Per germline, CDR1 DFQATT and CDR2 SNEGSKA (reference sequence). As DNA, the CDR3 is TGCAGTGCTAGAGGACAGGGGCGAGAGACCCAGTACTTC. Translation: CSARGQGRETQYF.

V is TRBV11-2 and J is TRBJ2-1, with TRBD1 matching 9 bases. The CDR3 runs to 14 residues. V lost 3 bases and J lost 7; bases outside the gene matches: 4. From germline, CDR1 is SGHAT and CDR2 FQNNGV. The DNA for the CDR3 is TGTGCCAGCAGCTTGGGGGACAGGGCGAATGAGCAGTTCTTC. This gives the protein CASSLGDRANEQFF.

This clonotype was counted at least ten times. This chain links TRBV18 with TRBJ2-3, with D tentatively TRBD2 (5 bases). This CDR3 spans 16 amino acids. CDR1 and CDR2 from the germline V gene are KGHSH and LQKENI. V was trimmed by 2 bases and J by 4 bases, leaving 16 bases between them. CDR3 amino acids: CASSPAFEGAADTQYF. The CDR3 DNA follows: TGTGCCAGCTCACCAGCGTTTGAGGGAGCGGCAGATACGCAGTATTTT.

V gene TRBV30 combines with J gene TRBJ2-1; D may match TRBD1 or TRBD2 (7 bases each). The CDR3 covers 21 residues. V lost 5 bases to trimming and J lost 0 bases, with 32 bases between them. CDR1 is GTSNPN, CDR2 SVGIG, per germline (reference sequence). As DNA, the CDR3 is TGTGCCTGGGGGGGTACCTCCGGAGGGGGCGGGGGACAGAACTCCTACAATGAGCAGTTCTTC. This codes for CAWGGTSGGGGGQNSYNEQFF.

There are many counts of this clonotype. The CDR3 region is CASSGELAGYNTGELFF. The DNA of the CDR3 is TGTGCCAGCAGCGGGGAACTAGCGGGATACAACACCGGGGAGCTGTTTTTT. The genes are TRBV13 and TRBJ2-2; 10 bases are a match to TRBD2. The CDR3 length is 17 residues. Unmatched junction bases numbered 8, after V lost 5 bases and J lost 2 bases. Per germline, CDR1 PRHDT and CDR2 FYEKMQ (reference sequence).

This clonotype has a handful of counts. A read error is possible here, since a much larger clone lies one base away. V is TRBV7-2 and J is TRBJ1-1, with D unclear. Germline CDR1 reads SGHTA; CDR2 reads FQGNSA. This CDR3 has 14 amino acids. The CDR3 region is CAGSLGGPPTEAFF. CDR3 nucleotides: TGTGCCGGCAGCTTAGGAGGGCCCCCCACTGAAGCTTTCTTT.

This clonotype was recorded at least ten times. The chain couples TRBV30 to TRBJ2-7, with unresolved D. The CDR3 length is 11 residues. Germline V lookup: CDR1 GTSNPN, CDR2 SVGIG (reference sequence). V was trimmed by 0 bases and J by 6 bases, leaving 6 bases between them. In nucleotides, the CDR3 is TGTGCCTGGAGTGTACTGGGCGAGCAGTACTTC. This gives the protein CAWSVLGEQYF.

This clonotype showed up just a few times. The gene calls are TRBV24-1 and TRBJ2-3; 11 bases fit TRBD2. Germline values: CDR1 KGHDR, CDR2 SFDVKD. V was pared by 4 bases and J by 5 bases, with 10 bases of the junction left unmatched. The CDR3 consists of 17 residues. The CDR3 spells CATSEGLAAPSGDTQYF. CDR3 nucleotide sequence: TGTGCCACCAGTGAGGGACTAGCGGCCCCCTCTGGAGATACGCAGTATTTT.

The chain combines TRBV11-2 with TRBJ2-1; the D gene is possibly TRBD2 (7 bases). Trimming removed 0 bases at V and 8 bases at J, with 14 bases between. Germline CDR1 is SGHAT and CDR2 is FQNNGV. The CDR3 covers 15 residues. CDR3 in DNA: TGTGCCAGCAGCTTAGAAGGGGGAGGGGGGTATGAGCAGTTCTTC. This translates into CASSLEGGGGYEQFF.

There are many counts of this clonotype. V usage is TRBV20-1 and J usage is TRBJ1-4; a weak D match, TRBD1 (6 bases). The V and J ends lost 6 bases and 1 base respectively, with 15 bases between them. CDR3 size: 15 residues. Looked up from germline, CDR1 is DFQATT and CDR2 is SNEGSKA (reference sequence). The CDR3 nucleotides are TGCAGTGCGCCCGACCAGGGGAAAACTAATGAAAAACTGTTTTTT. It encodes CSAPDQGKTNEKLFF.

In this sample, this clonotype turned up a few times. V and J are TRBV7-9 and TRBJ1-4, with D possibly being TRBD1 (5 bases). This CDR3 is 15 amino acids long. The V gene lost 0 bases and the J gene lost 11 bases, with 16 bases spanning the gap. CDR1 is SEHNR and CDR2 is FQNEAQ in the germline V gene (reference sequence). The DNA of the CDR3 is TGTGCCAGCAGCTTAGCGGAAGGGGAAAGGGAGAAACTGTTTTTT. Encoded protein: CASSLAEGEREKLFF.

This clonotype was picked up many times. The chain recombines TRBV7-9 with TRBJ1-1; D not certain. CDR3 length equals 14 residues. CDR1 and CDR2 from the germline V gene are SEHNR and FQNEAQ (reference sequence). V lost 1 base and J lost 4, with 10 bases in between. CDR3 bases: TGTGCCAGCAGCTTAGTAGGGAGAGTCACTGAAGCTTTCTTT. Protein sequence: CASSLVGRVTEAFF.

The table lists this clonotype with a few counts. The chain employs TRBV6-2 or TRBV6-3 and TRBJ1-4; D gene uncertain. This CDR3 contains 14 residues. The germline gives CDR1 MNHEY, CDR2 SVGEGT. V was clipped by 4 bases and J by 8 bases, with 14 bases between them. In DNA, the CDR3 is TGTGCCAGCAGTTCTTACCGGGGAGACGAAAAACTGTTTTTT. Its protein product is CASSSYRGDEKLFF.